This T cell receptor (beta chain) derives from a study of TIL therapy for anti-PD-1-resistant metastatic lung cancer. The overall study: Median patient age was about 50, ranging roughly 35-85 years. By whole-exome sequencing, median non-synonymous tumor mutation burden was under 1.9 mutations per megabase.

Comment on this clone: What it recognizes is unknown.

The trim removed 8 bases at V and 10 bases at J, leaving 8 bases unmatched. CDR3 length: 14 amino acids. CDR1 and CDR2 from the germline V gene are MNHNY and SVGAGI (reference sequence). Sequencing used immunoSEQ v3. Assay: immunoSEQ multiplex PCR; the TCRdb copy retains only in-frame clones and omits some. The sample holds about 59,000 clones; 70% to 90% are singletons and the top ten take 2.9%. Study-wide results and limits: Treatment-naive, never-smoker and oncogene-addicted patients were overrepresented in this highly selected cohort.

Time point in this sample: pre-treatment sample, taken before nivolumab and TIL therapy. Enrollment ran from late 2017 to January 2020. The TCR comes from a person aged 25-85 years with non-small cell lung cancer. This specimen was blood, taken at baseline. The chain combines TRBV6-6 with TRBJ2-1; TRBD2 matches at 13 bases. CDR3 in amino acids: CASQTSGRLSEQFF. The CDR3, as DNA: TGTGCCAGCCAGACTAGCGGGAGGCTGAGCGAGCAGTTCTTC.